The 21 T cell receptor beta chains below all came from one sample that was sequenced in a study of radiotherapy plus CTLA-4 blockade in lung cancer. Assay: immunoSEQ multiplex PCR; the TCRdb copy retains only in-frame clones and omits some. The data hold about 51,000 clones, with roughly 77% observed a single time. The starting material was peripheral blood, obtained from a patient treated with radiotherapy plus ipilimumab. These receptors were taken from a human donor with non-small cell lung cancer who had a complete response to radiotherapy plus ipilimumab.

This chain connects TRBV10-3 to TRBJ2-5, with 7 bases identical to TRBD1. Losses at the gene ends were 6 bases for V and 2 bases for J; bases not matched to a gene: 9. The CDR3 loop spans 15 amino acids. CDR1 is ENHRY, CDR2 SYGVKD, per germline. CDR3 nucleotide sequence: TGTGCCATCAGGGGGACAGAATCGGGGCAAGAGACCCAGTACTTC. Protein: CAIRGTESGQETQYF.

The genes are TRBV30 and TRBJ1-6; no firm D call. The germline V gene has CDR1 GTSNPN and CDR2 SVGIG (reference sequence). The CDR3 is 14 amino acids. V was clipped by 4 bases and J by 6 bases, with 13 bases between them. CDR3 nucleotide sequence: TGTGCCTGGACCCCGGCAGGTTCTAATTCACCCCTCCACTTT. Translating it yields CAWTPAGSNSPLHF.

The chain recombines TRBV11-2 with TRBJ2-1; weak D call: TRBD1 (6 bases). The CDR3 is made up of 15 amino acids. Deletions cut 4 bases from V and 2 bases from J, with 12 bases between. CDR1 is SGHAT and CDR2 is FQNNGV in the germline V gene. Here the CDR3 reads CASSSQGPPYNEQFF. In DNA form, the CDR3 reads TGTGCCAGCAGCTCCCAGGGGCCTCCCTACAATGAGCAGTTCTTC. The full variable domain, its missing parts supplied by reference TRBV11-2 and TRBJ2-1, is EAGVAQSPRYKIIEKRQSVAFWCNPISGHATLYWYQQILGQGPKLLIQFQNNGVVDDSQLPKDRFSAERLKGVDSTLKIQPAKLEDSAVYLCASSSQGPPYNEQFFGPGTRLTVL.

The rearrangement links TRBV13 to TRBJ1-1, with TRBD1 matching over 7 bases. Germline-derived CDR1 and CDR2 are PRHDT and FYEKMQ (reference sequence). The CDR3 sequence is 13 residues long. Losses at the gene ends were 5 bases for V and 7 bases for J; bases not matched to a gene: 7. The CDR3 region has the DNA TGTGCCAGCAGCCAACTCGGGACAGATGAAGCTTTCTTT. This codes for CASSQLGTDEAFF. The full variable domain, with the rest looked up from reference TRBV13 and TRBJ1-1, is AAGVIQSPRHLIKEKRETATLKCYPIPRHDTVYWYQQGPGQDPQFLISFYEKMQSDKGSIPDRFSAQQFSDYHSELNMSSLELGDSALYFCASSQLGTDEAFFGQGTRLTVV.

This chain joins TRBV19 and TRBJ2-6; 8 positions agree with TRBD1. This CDR3 has 19 residues. V gave up 3 bases and J gave up 2 bases; unmatched junction bases: 12. CDR1 and CDR2 (germline): LNHDA, SQIVND (reference sequence). CDR3 nucleotides: TGTGCCAGTAGTATCCGCCTCCCGGGACAGGCTCCTGGGGCCAACGTCCTGACTTTC. It specifies CASSIRLPGQAPGANVLTF. The full variable domain, in which reference TRBV19 and TRBJ2-6 provide the parts outside the CDR3, is DGGITQSPKYLFRKEGQNVTLSCEQNLNHDAMYWYRQDPGQGLRLIYYSQIVNDFQKGDIAEGYSVSREKKESFPLTVTSAQKNPTAFYLCASSIRLPGQAPGANVLTFGAGSRLTVL.

The chain recombines TRBV9 with TRBJ2-2; TRBD2 might be the D (6 bases). Trimming took 4 bases from V and 7 from J, leaving 17 bases between them. Germline CDR1 SGDLS, CDR2 YYNGEE. This CDR3 spans 15 amino acids. The CDR3 DNA reads as TGTGCCAGCAGCCCCCGGGAGAGGGGAAACGGGGAGCTGTTTTTT. This codes for CASSPRERGNGELFF.

This clone has only one observation. In DNA form, the CDR3 reads TGTGCCAGCAGCGTAAACGGGCGGGGATTCACAGATACGCAGTATTTT. This gives the protein CASSVNGRGFTDTQYF. The chain joins TRBV9 to TRBJ2-3, with D perhaps matching TRBD2 (6 bases). V lost 1 base, J lost 2 bases, and 14 bases lay in between. Germline lookup yields CDR1 SGDLS and CDR2 YYNGEE. This CDR3 has 16 residues.

The chain recombines TRBV15 with TRBJ1-1; possibly TRBD1 for D (6 bases). V lost 2 bases and J lost 1, with 17 bases in between. CDR1 and CDR2 from the germline V gene are LNHNV and YYDKDF (reference sequence). The CDR3 extends over 17 amino acids. The CDR3 sequence: CATSRSYSDRGNTEAFF. CDR3 bases: TGTGCCACCAGCAGATCATATTCGGACAGAGGGAACACTGAAGCTTTCTTT.

The chain has TRBV23-1 and TRBJ1-1; 7 bases fit TRBD1. TRBV23-1 is filed as an ORF, its function uncertain. This CDR3 region has 17 residues. V was clipped by 3 bases and J by 1 base; unmatched bases: 11. The CDR3: CASSHTDCGQENTEAFF. In nucleotides, the CDR3 is TGCGCCAGCAGTCACACAGATTGCGGACAGGAGAACACTGAAGCTTTCTTT.

This chain uses TRBV27 with TRBJ2-7; 8 positions agree with TRBD2. The CDR3 is 14 amino acids. V lost 10 bases to trimming and J lost 2 bases; unmatched junction nucleotides: 10. The germline V gene has CDR1 MNHEY and CDR2 SMNVEV (reference sequence). The CDR3 DNA follows: TGTGCCAAATGTCGACTAGCGAAGGCCTACGAGCAGTACGTC. It codes for CAKCRLAKAYEQYV.

CDR3 nucleotides: TGTGCCATTGCCGGGACAGGGGGTGGCTACGAGCAGTACTTC. It codes for CAIAGTGGGYEQYF. The chain combines TRBV10-3 with TRBJ2-7; 11 bases map to TRBD1. CDR3 length: 14 residues. Trimming removed 9 bases from V and 3 bases from J; junction bases left unmatched: 7. Per the germline V gene, CDR1 is ENHRY and CDR2 is SYGVKD.

The chain uses TRBV4-1 and TRBJ2-1; 11 bases align to TRBD2. V was clipped by 1 base and J by 0 bases; unmatched bases: 5. The CDR3 length is 18 residues. Germline CDR1 is MGHRA and CDR2 is YSYEKL. Here the CDR3 reads CASSQGLAGRSSYNEQFF. The CDR3 DNA is TGCGCCAGCAGCCAAGGACTAGCGGGGCGAAGCTCCTACAATGAGCAGTTCTTC.

V gene TRBV7-9 combines with J gene TRBJ2-1; D gene ambiguous. V was shortened by 5 bases and J by 0 bases, with 14 bases between the two germline ends. The CDR3 has 16 amino acids. Per germline, CDR1 SEHNR and CDR2 FQNEAQ (reference sequence). The CDR3 DNA follows: TGTGCCAGCAGCACCCCCGGCGGTAGCTCCTACAATGAGCAGTTCTTC. It codes for CASSTPGGSSYNEQFF. Full variable domain (missing parts from reference TRBV7-9 and TRBJ2-1): DTGVSQNPRHKITKRGQNVTFRCDPISEHNRLYWYRQTLGQGPEFLTYFQNEAQLEKSRLLSDRFSAERPKGSFSTLEIQRTEQGDSAMYLCASSTPGGSSYNEQFFGPGTRLTVL.

The chain is built from TRBV30 and TRBJ2-7; D is possibly TRBD1 (5 bases). Trimming removed 4 bases from V and 4 bases from J, with 17 bases in between. CDR1 and CDR2 (germline): GTSNPN, SVGIG (reference sequence). This CDR3 has 14 amino acids. CDR3 residues: CAWNPMRQRYEQYF. The CDR3 nucleotides are TGTGCCTGGAACCCGATGAGACAGAGATACGAGCAGTACTTC.

The gene calls are TRBV28 and TRBJ2-5; D gene uncertain. Deletions cut 6 bases from V and 1 base from J, with 12 bases between. The CDR3 covers 14 residues. Germline V gene lookup returns CDR1 MDHEN and CDR2 SYDVKM. CDR3 residues: CASRPQRIQETQYF. CDR3 DNA: TGTGCCAGCAGACCCCAGAGGATCCAAGAGACCCAGTACTTC. Full variable domain (remainder filled in from reference TRBV28 and TRBJ2-5): DVKVTQSSRYLVKRTGEKVFLECVQDMDHENMFWYRQDPGLGLRLIYFSYDVKMKEKGDIPEGYSVSREKKERFSLILESASTNQTSMYLCASRPQRIQETQYFGPGTRLLVL.

This rearrangement joins TRBV28 to TRBJ1-2; D might be TRBD1 (6 bases). The V and J ends lost 8 bases and 5 bases respectively, with 15 bases between them. Germline V gene lookup returns CDR1 MDHEN and CDR2 SYDVKM. This CDR3 region has 13 residues. The chain's CDR3 is CASLPGTRYGYTF. The CDR3 DNA follows: TGTGCCAGCCTCCCCGGGACAAGATATGGCTACACCTTC.

To note about this clone: This CDR3 is also generated by other DNA sequences in the sample. The chain employs TRBV7-2 and TRBJ1-1; D ambiguous. The CDR3 covers 13 residues. Looked up from germline, CDR1 is SGHTA and CDR2 is FQGNSA. V lost 1 base, J lost 1 base, and 4 bases lay in between. CDR3 residues: CASSLGQNTEAFF. The CDR3 DNA follows: TGTGCCAGCAGCTTAGGTCAGAACACTGAAGCTTTCTTT. Looking up the rest from reference TRBV7-2 and TRBJ1-1 gives the full variable domain: GAGVSQSPSNKVTEKGKDVELRCDPISGHTALYWYRQSLGQGLEFLIYFQGNSAPDKSGLPSDRFSAERTGGSVSTLTIQRTQQEDSAVYLCASSLGQNTEAFFGQGTRLTVV.

This clone was recorded only once. This chain joins TRBV25-1 and TRBJ2-1; D is unclear. The CDR3 contains 17 residues. Trimming cost V 3 bases and J 0 bases, with 15 bases left between them. CDR1 is MGHDK and CDR2 is SYGVNS in the germline V gene. The DNA for the CDR3 is TGTGCCAGCAGTGACTCCCTGGGCCCGAGCTCCTACAATGAGCAGTTCTTC. Protein sequence: CASSDSLGPSSYNEQFF.

The chain carries TRBV7-2 and TRBJ1-2; D unresolved. The V gene lost 1 base and the J gene lost 8 bases, with 8 bases spanning the gap. Germline CDR1 is SGHTA and CDR2 is FQGNSA. This CDR3 is 12 amino acids long. CDR3 nucleotides: TGTGCCAGCAGCTTAGATCAGAGGGGCTACACCTTC. Translation: CASSLDQRGYTF.

The V and J genes are TRBV4-1 and TRBJ1-6; TRBD1 aligns across 7 bases. In germline, CDR1 is MGHRA, CDR2 YSYEKL. V dropped 4 bases and J dropped 8; count of bases not matched to a gene: 5. The CDR3 is made up of 14 amino acids. CDR3 amino acids: CASSLRQGDSPLHF. The CDR3 DNA is TGCGCCAGCAGCCTACGACAGGGCGATTCACCCCTCCACTTT.

J is TRBJ2-7 and V is TRBV18, with a weak D call TRBD2 (5 bases). Looked up from germline, CDR1 is KGHSH and CDR2 is LQKENI. The CDR3 consists of 14 residues. The V and J ends lost 3 bases and 1 base respectively, with 10 bases between them. DNA of the CDR3: TGTGCCAGCTCACCCGACGGGGTATCCTACGAGCAGTACGTC. Translation gives CASSPDGVSYEQYV.